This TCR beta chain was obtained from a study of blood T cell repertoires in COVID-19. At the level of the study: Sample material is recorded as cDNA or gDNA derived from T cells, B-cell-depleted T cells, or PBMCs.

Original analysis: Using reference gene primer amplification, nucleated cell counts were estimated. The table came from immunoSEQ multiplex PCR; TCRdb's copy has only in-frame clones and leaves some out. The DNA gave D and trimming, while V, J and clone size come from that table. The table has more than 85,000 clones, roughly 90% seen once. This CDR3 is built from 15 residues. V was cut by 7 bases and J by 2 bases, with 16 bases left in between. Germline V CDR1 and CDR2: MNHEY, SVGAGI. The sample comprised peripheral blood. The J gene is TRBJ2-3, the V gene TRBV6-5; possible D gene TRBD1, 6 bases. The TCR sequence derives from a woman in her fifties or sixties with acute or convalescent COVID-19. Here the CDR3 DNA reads TGTGCCAGCAACCTACAGGGTCGGGCCACAGATACGCAGTATTTT. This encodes CASNLQGRATDTQYF.